This T cell receptor beta chain was retrieved from a study of OX40 agonist ivuxolimab in advanced cancers. Profiling relied on immunoSEQ multiplex PCR, and the TCRdb table lists in-frame clones only, not all of them. The sample carries approximately 65,000 clones, roughly 90% recorded once. Trimming cost V 7 bases and J 1 base, with 13 bases left between them. This CDR3 spans 13 amino acids. Germline CDR1 is GTSNPN and CDR2 is SVGIG (reference sequence). This TCR came from an adult with an advanced solid tumor such as melanoma, head and neck, liver or kidney cancer. The material sequenced was CD4+ or CD8+ T cells sorted from blood, taken in a trial of the OX40 agonist ivuxolimab. The chain carries TRBV30 and TRBJ1-1, with unresolved D. The DNA for the CDR3 is TGTGCCTCCCGCGTTATGGAGAACACTGAAGCTTTCTTT. It specifies CASRVMENTEAFF.